This note documents a single T cell receptor (beta chain) sequence. Trimming took 2 bases from V and 2 from J, leaving 6 bases between them. The CDR3 spans 13 residues. Germline V lookup: CDR1 MNHEY, CDR2 SVGEGT. As the template, RNA transcripts were used to amplify TCR beta CDR3 regions. RT-PCR with HTBI primers came first, then second-round multiplex PCR. TCRdb re-derived calls from the multiplex PCR reads in MiXCR, one entry per CDR3 protein. This table holds 200,000 to 250,000 distinct CDR3 sequences, about 22% found once. The sample originates from a study of Graves' ophthalmopathy and Graves' hyperthyroidism. Study background: The blood sample was drawn at first diagnosis and before any treatment.

The receptor was isolated from a woman in her forties or fifties with Graves' ophthalmopathy. The rearrangement uses TRBV6-2 or TRBV6-3 and TRBJ1-2; no firm D call. Sequenced material: peripheral blood. The CDR3, as DNA: TGTGCCAGCAGTTACCGCTCAAACTATGGCTACACCTTC. This translates into CASSYRSNYGYTF.